Listed below are T cell receptor beta chains from one sample, sequenced in a study of blood T cell repertoires in COVID-19. TCRdb's table, derived via immunoSEQ multiplex PCR, lists solely in-frame clones and lacks some. The data show around 140,000 clones, roughly 88% seen once. Sequencing was carried out using peripheral blood. These receptors were taken from a man aged 65 to 79 with acute or convalescent COVID-19. CDR3s include the opening cysteine and the closing phenylalanine or tryptophan. A D gene is named only where the DNA matches it firmly. A clone size is listed for some rows: how often the clone was seen (once, few, many), or a class if it is expanded.

j_call clone_size d_call v_call cdr3_nt cdr3_aa
TRBJ1-1 NA TRBD1 TRBV3-1/TRBV3-2 TGTGCCAGCAGCCAAGATTACCGGGACAGGTGGAACACTGAAGCTTTCTTT CASSQDYRDRWNTEAFF
TRBJ2-5 once NA TRBV7-9 TGTGCCAGCAGCTTCACAAGCGTTTTGGAGACCCAGTACTTC CASSFTSVLETQYF
TRBJ1-2 NA TRBD1 TRBV24-1 TGTGCCACCAGTCGGACAGGGGGCCCCAACTGGGGCTACACCTTC CATSRTGGPNWGYTF
TRBJ1-5 few NA TRBV29-1 TGCAGCGTTGAAGATGGTGCAGGGGGCAATCAGCCCCAGCATTTT CSVEDGAGGNQPQHF
TRBJ1-1 NA NA TRBV6-5 TGTGCCAGCAGTTTACAGGGTAGGCACACTGAAGCTTTCTTT CASSLQGRHTEAFF
TRBJ1-3 NA NA TRBV6-5 TGTGCCAGCAGCCCCTCCGGCTCTGGAAACACCATATATTTT CASSPSGSGNTIYF
TRBJ2-3 NA TRBD1 TRBV2 TGTGCCAGCAGTCTCGACAGGGTGAGCACAGATACGCAGTATTTT CASSLDRVSTDTQYF
TRBJ2-1 NA NA TRBV28 TGTGCCAGCAGTTCCCCAGCGGATTACCACAATGAGCAGTTCTTC CASSSPADYHNEQFF
TRBJ1-6 NA NA TRBV6-5 TGTGCCAGCAGTTCTGAGGGGGGGGTTAATTCACCCCTCCACTTT CASSSEGGVNSPLHF
TRBJ1-2 NA NA TRBV3-1/TRBV3-2 TGTGCCAGCAGCCAAGATCAGGCACCACCCTATGGCTACACCTTC CASSQDQAPPYGYTF
TRBJ1-4 NA NA TRBV19 TGTGCCAGTAGTATGCCAGGGTCCGCAACTAATGAAAAACTGTTTTTT CASSMPGSATNEKLFF
TRBJ1-1 NA NA TRBV19 TGTGCCAGTAGTATAGAGGGGCAGACTGAAGCTTTCTTT CASSIEGQTEAFF
TRBJ2-1 NA NA TRBV19 TGTGCCAGTAGTATCATGTCAGGGGCCGCAACCTCCTACAATGAGCAGTTCTTC CASSIMSGAATSYNEQFF
TRBJ2-7 NA TRBD1 TRBV5-1 TGCGCCAGCAGCGCCCGGACAGGTCGCGAGCAGTACTTC CASSARTGREQYF
TRBJ2-3 NA NA TRBV28 TGTGCCAGCAGTCTTTCCTACTTAGATACGCAGTATTTT CASSLSYLDTQYF
TRBJ1-5 NA TRBD1 TRBV28 TGTGCCAGCAGTAACATGGACAGGCTCAATCAGCCCCAGCATTTT CASSNMDRLNQPQHF
TRBJ1-3 once TRBD1 TRBV5-1 TGCGCCAGCAGCTTGGACGGACAGGGAAATGGAAACACCATATATTTT CASSLDGQGNGNTIYF
TRBJ2-5 NA TRBD1 TRBV11-2 TGTGCCAGCAGCGTGGGACAGGGAGTGAAGGAGACCCAGTACTTC CASSVGQGVKETQYF
TRBJ1-2 NA TRBD1 TRBV5-5 TGTGCCAGCAGCTTGGGGGCAGGGGGGTCGTTAGACTATGGCTACACCTTC CASSLGAGGSLDYGYTF
TRBJ2-1 once NA TRBV5-4 TGTGCCAGCAGCTTGGCTACGGGAGCGGACAATGAGCAGTTCTTC CASSLATGADNEQFF
TRBJ2-3 NA NA TRBV6-2/TRBV6-3 TGTGCCAGCAGTTACTCTTCGGACTACCGCACAGATACGCAGTATTTT CASSYSSDYRTDTQYF
TRBJ2-5 NA NA TRBV29-1 TGCAGCGTTGCAGGATTTGGAGAGACCCAGTACTTC CSVAGFGETQYF
TRBJ2-3 NA TRBD1 TRBV7-9 TGTGCCAGCGGAAAGACAGGGGACACAGATACGCAGTATTTT CASGKTGDTDTQYF
TRBJ2-1 NA TRBD2 TRBV7-3 TGTGCCAGCAGCTCCGGGACTAGCGAGATCAATGAGCAGTTCTTC CASSSGTSEINEQFF
TRBJ2-7 once TRBD2 TRBV19 TGTGCCAGTAGTATCGGCGGGAGGGCCGACTACGAGCAGTACTTC CASSIGGRADYEQYF
TRBJ2-3 NA TRBD1 TRBV12-5 TGTGCTAGTGGTAGGGAGACAGGGGCGGTAGGAACAGATACGCAGTATTTT CASGRETGAVGTDTQYF
TRBJ2-1 NA NA TRBV18 TGTGCCAGCTCAGAAGGACTAGCAGGGGGTGGGTCCTACAATGAGCAGTTCTTC CASSEGLAGGGSYNEQFF
TRBJ2-1 NA TRBD1 TRBV6-1 TGTGCCAGCAGTGATCATGGGGGACAGCTCTACAATGAGCAGTTCTTC CASSDHGGQLYNEQFF
TRBJ1-2 NA NA TRBV9 TGTGCCAGCAGCCCTCGTTCAGGGATTGGGGGCTACACCTTC CASSPRSGIGGYTF
TRBJ1-1 NA NA TRBV14 TGTGCCAGCAGCCAAGTGACGGGGAGGGCTTTCTTT CASSQVTGRAFF
TRBJ1-2 NA NA TRBV3-1/TRBV3-2 TGTGCCAGCAGCCAAGACGGGATATTGGGGTTTAACTATGGCTACACCTTC CASSQDGILGFNYGYTF
TRBJ1-2 NA NA TRBV24-1 TGTGCCACCAGTGAAGACAGCTTTAACTATGGCTACACCTTC CATSEDSFNYGYTF
TRBJ2-2 few NA TRBV24-1 TGTGCCACGAGTACCGGGACAAGTCACACCGGGGAGCTGTTTTTT CATSTGTSHTGELFF
TRBJ1-1 many TRBD1 TRBV29-1 TGCAGCTCCAAAATAGGACAGGGGGAAACTTTCTTT CSSKIGQGETFF
TRBJ2-2 NA TRBD1 TRBV9 TGTGCCAGCAGATATAGGACAGGGCGAAGAGCCGGGGAGCTGTTTTTT CASRYRTGRRAGELFF
TRBJ1-5 NA NA TRBV19 TGTGCCAGTAGTATTCGGGGGGGGATACGCAATCAGCCCCAGCATTTT CASSIRGGIRNQPQHF
TRBJ2-7 NA TRBD2 TRBV6-5 TGTGCCAGCAGGGCCCCTAGCGGGGGATCCTACGAGCAGTACTTC CASRAPSGGSYEQYF
TRBJ2-3 NA TRBD1 TRBV5-1 TGCGCCAGCAGCACCCGGACAGGGCCAGATACGCAGTATTTT CASSTRTGPDTQYF
TRBJ1-6 NA NA TRBV6-4 TGTGCCGCCGGAGAGAGTGCGAATTCACCCCTCCACTTT CAAGESANSPLHF
TRBJ1-3 NA NA TRBV18 TGTGCCAGCTCCCCTGGGGGCTCGGCTGGAAACACCATATATTTT CASSPGGSAGNTIYF
TRBJ2-7 NA TRBD1 TRBV4-2 TGTGCCAGCAGCCCCCCCGGGACAGGGGACTCCTACGAGCAGTACTTC CASSPPGTGDSYEQYF
TRBJ1-1 few TRBD1 TRBV30 TGTGCCTGGACGGGACAGGGTGACACTGAAGCTTTCTTT CAWTGQGDTEAFF